These 27 T cell receptor beta chains were all obtained from the same sample, sequenced in a study of vaccination effects on CD4 cells after COVID-19. Data came from immunoSEQ multiplex PCR; TCRdb stores just in-frame clones and leaves some out. The sample records around 40,000 clones, around 72% being singletons. No antigen has been assigned to these receptors. Pools of viral peptides were used by the ViraFEST assay to expand antigen-specific CD4+ T cells ahead of sequencing. When around nine days of culture had elapsed, CD4+ T cells were isolated. PCR showed that the person got SARS-CoV-2 infection at some point between March and December 2020. The sample here was CD4+ T cells from PBMCs cultured with a peptide pool, taken before COVID-19 vaccination. The receptor source for this set is a human donor who had a prior SARS-CoV-2 infection.

This clone was recorded a few times. V gene TRBV7-2 combines with J gene TRBJ1-5; TRBD1 matches 7 bases. The CDR3 extends over 15 amino acids. Per the germline V gene, CDR1 is SGHTA and CDR2 is FQGNSA. Trimming cost V 3 bases and J 4 bases; bases outside gene matches: 6. The CDR3 coding sequence is TGTGCCAGCAGCTTGGGACAGACTGAGAATCAGCCCCAGCATTTT. As protein: CASSLGQTENQPQHF.

The chain recombines TRBV25-1 with TRBJ1-2; D call uncertain. With 4 bases removed from V and 2 bases from J, the gap between germline ends came to 5 bases. CDR1 and CDR2 (germline): MGHDK, SYGVNS. CDR3 length equals 12 residues. CDR3 coding DNA: TGTGCCAGCAGTGCTGGAAACTATGGCTACACCTTC. Translated, it gives CASSAGNYGYTF.

The chain recombines TRBV5-1 with TRBJ2-7; 7 bases align to TRBD2. The V gene end was trimmed by 0 bases and the J gene end by 3 bases; junction bases not matched to a gene: 9. The CDR3 loop spans 16 amino acids. Germline assignment: CDR1 SGHRS and CDR2 YFSETQ. The DNA for the CDR3 is TGCGCCAGCAGCTTGGATCCAGCGGGGACCCTCTACGAGCAGTACTTC. Translated: CASSLDPAGTLYEQYF.

The chain recombines TRBV7-3 with TRBJ1-2; D gene uncertain. The V end was cut by 5 bases, the J end by 0 bases, with 7 bases between. The CDR3 loop spans 13 amino acids. Germline V gene sequence: CDR1 SGHTA, CDR2 FQGTGA. This CDR3 is CASSPQPNYGYTF. The CDR3 DNA reads TGTGCCAGCAGCCCACAGCCTAACTATGGCTACACCTTC.

V gene TRBV5-4 combines with J gene TRBJ2-3, with 7 bases matching TRBD2. CDR1 SGHNT and CDR2 YYREEE come from the germline V gene (reference sequence). The length of the CDR3 is 15 residues. Trimming cost V 2 bases and J 3 bases; bases outside gene matches: 6. CDR3 nucleotide sequence: TGTGCCAGCAGCTTTGGTGGGGGAGGGACAGATACGCAGTATTTT. Its protein is CASSFGGGGTDTQYF.

This sequence joins TRBV9 and TRBJ1-2, with 7 bases matching TRBD1. The CDR3 has 15 residues. Germline lookup yields CDR1 SGDLS and CDR2 YYNGEE. V lost 0 bases to trimming and J lost 3 bases; unmatched junction nucleotides: 5. For the CDR3, the DNA is TGTGCCAGCAGCGTAGCTACGGGACAGCACTATGGCTACACCTTC. Its protein is CASSVATGQHYGYTF.

The rearrangement joins TRBV10-3 to TRBJ2-3, with D possibly being TRBD2 (6 bases). The CDR3 has 14 residues. V was pared by 2 bases and J by 0 bases, with 6 bases between. The V gene's germline CDR1 is ENHRY and CDR2 SYGVKD. The CDR3 protein is CAISEGLSTDTQYF. The DNA for the CDR3 is TGTGCCATCAGTGAGGGACTAAGCACAGATACGCAGTATTTT.

This clone was found a few times. The chain links TRBV4-3 to TRBJ1-2, with 7 bases aligning to TRBD1. From germline, CDR1 is LGHNA and CDR2 YSLEER. This CDR3 comprises 16 residues. The V and J ends lost 3 bases and 6 bases, in that order; junction bases with no gene match: 13. The DNA of the CDR3 is TGCGCCAGCAGCCACCTCCGGGACAGCGGTAGGGATGGCTACACCTTC. This sequence encodes CASSHLRDSGRDGYTF.

The chain uses TRBV5-1 and TRBJ1-2, with D unresolved. The CDR3 totals 12 residues. V was cut by 2 bases and J by 1 base, with 3 bases left in between. The germline CDR1 and CDR2 sequences are SGHRS and YFSETQ. The CDR3 sequence is CASSFNNYGYTF. The CDR3 DNA reads as TGCGCCAGCAGCTTCAATAACTATGGCTACACCTTC.

The chain has TRBV7-2 and TRBJ2-5, with D hard to call. The ends were cut back, 1 base at V and 0 bases at J, with 6 bases in the middle. Germline V CDR1 and CDR2: SGHTA, FQGNSA. The CDR3 runs to 14 residues. The CDR3: CASSLVAYQETQYF. The DNA for the CDR3 is TGTGCCAGCAGCTTAGTTGCTTACCAAGAGACCCAGTACTTC.

The chain links TRBV3-1 (or the pseudogene TRBV3-2) to TRBJ2-3; tentative D call: TRBD2 (5 bases). The germline V gene has CDR1 LGHDT and CDR2 YNNKEL (reference sequence). The CDR3 has 15 amino acids. V gave up 6 bases and J gave up 7 bases, with 20 bases separating them. The CDR3 nucleotides read TGTGCCAGCAGTCAACGGGATACAAGCACGTATACGCAGTATTTT. Protein product: CASSQRDTSTYTQYF.

This clone came up a few times. The chain carries TRBV6-6 and TRBJ1-1; TRBD1 is a possible D gene (6 bases). Trimming pared 8 bases from V and 1 base from J, leaving 17 bases between. The length of the CDR3 is 15 residues. CDR1 is MNHNY, CDR2 SVGAGI, per germline (reference sequence). CDR3 nucleotide sequence: TGTGCCAGCGTAGGCCACCAGACAGGGAACACTGAAGCTTTCTTT. Translating gives CASVGHQTGNTEAFF.

The chain recombines TRBV18 with TRBJ2-5; D possibly corresponds to TRBD2 (6 bases). Germline CDR1 reads KGHSH; CDR2 reads LQKENI. This CDR3 contains 14 residues. The germline V and J ends were trimmed by 3 bases and 2 bases, with 10 bases remaining between them. The CDR3 coding sequence is TGTGCCAGCTCACCGCAGCGGGTGCAAGAGACCCAGTACTTC. It encodes CASSPQRVQETQYF.

This rearrangement joins TRBV18 to TRBJ2-5; tentative D call: TRBD2 (6 bases). The CDR3 spans 13 residues. CDR1 and CDR2 from the germline V gene are KGHSH and LQKENI. The V gene lost 6 bases and the J gene lost 5 bases, with 13 bases spanning the gap. This CDR3 reads CASSRSGFETQYF. For the CDR3, the DNA is TGTGCCAGCTCTCGAAGCGGGTTTGAGACCCAGTACTTC.

J is TRBJ2-2 and V is TRBV9, with D maybe TRBD1 (5 bases). CDR1 is SGDLS, CDR2 YYNGEE, per germline. V dropped 0 bases and J dropped 4 bases, with 13 bases sitting between them. CDR3 length: 16 amino acids. The CDR3 DNA is TGTGCCAGCAGCGTAGCCGACAGAAGCCGCACCGGGGAGCTGTTTTTT. As protein: CASSVADRSRTGELFF.

The rearrangement links TRBV2 to TRBJ2-2; 8 nucleotides match TRBD1. The CDR3 has 16 residues. V lost 9 bases, J lost 1 base, and 10 bases stayed unmatched. Germline CDR1 is SNHLY and CDR2 is FYNNEI. The CDR3 DNA reads TGTGCCAGTCGCCGGGGACAGGCAAGGAACACCGGGGAGCTGTTTTTT. Translating it yields CASRRGQARNTGELFF.

Only a few counts were recorded for this clone. The V call is TRBV19, the J call TRBJ2-3; D is ambiguous. CDR1 is LNHDA, CDR2 SQIVND, per germline (reference sequence). CDR3 length: 15 residues. V was trimmed by 2 bases and J by 0 bases, leaving 9 bases between them. This CDR3 is CASSITESSTDTQYF. CDR3 nucleotide sequence: TGTGCCAGTAGTATAACAGAGTCTAGCACAGATACGCAGTATTTT.

The V and J genes are TRBV7-9 and TRBJ2-2, with D possibly matching TRBD1 (6 bases). The CDR3 is 14 amino acids. The germline gives CDR1 SEHNR, CDR2 FQNEAQ (reference sequence). Trimming took 5 bases from V and 6 from J, leaving 13 bases between them. The CDR3, as DNA: TGTGCCAGCAGCCCAAGGACAGATTCCGGGGAGCTGTTTTTT. It encodes CASSPRTDSGELFF.

The CDR3 reads CASNFHRGSPEAFF. In nucleotides, the CDR3 is TGTGCCAGCAACTTCCACAGGGGATCGCCTGAAGCTTTCTTT. The rearrangement uses TRBV27 and TRBJ1-1, with 7 nucleotides matching TRBD1. The CDR3 has 14 residues. CDR1 and CDR2 (germline): MNHEY, SMNVEV (reference sequence). V shed 7 bases, J shed 6 bases, and the junction held 11 bases outside the gene matches.

The DNA for the CDR3 is TGTGCCAGCAGCCTCACAGACGGCTACAATGAGCAGTTCTTC. Residues: CASSLTDGYNEQFF. The chain combines TRBV7-2 with TRBJ2-1; D is ambiguous. The CDR3 totals 14 residues. The ends were cut back, 5 bases at V and 3 bases at J, with 11 bases in the middle. Germline V gene sequence: CDR1 SGHTA, CDR2 FQGNSA.

The genes are TRBV6-5 and TRBJ1-4; no definite D call. The germline V gene encodes CDR1 MNHEY and CDR2 SVGAGI. The germline V and J ends were trimmed by 6 bases and 5 bases, with 13 bases remaining between them. CDR3 length equals 14 residues. The CDR3 loop is CASSPDGWNEKLFF. The DNA for the CDR3 is TGTGCCAGCAGCCCGGACGGATGGAATGAAAAACTGTTTTTT.

The chain combines TRBV6-6 with TRBJ1-4; D unresolved. This CDR3 spans 15 amino acids. Germline V gene lookup returns CDR1 MNHNY and CDR2 SVGAGI (reference sequence). V was shortened by 6 bases and J by 8 bases, with 19 bases between the two germline ends. As DNA, the CDR3 is TGTGCCAGCAGCCGTAGCTCGTCGGTTCAAGAAAAACTGTTTTTT. This translates into CASSRSSSVQEKLFF.

The chain joins TRBV7-2 to TRBJ1-1; TRBD1 aligns across 11 bases. V shed 4 bases and J 0 bases; nucleotides not matched to a gene: 7. Germline V gene sequence: CDR1 SGHTA, CDR2 FQGNSA. This CDR3 is built from 17 residues. CDR3 DNA sequence: TGTGCCAGCAGCTCACAGCGGACAGGGGGCATGAACACTGAAGCTTTCTTT. This gives the protein CASSSQRTGGMNTEAFF.

The count of this clone is one. The CDR3 coding sequence is TGTGCCAGCTCACCTACAGGGACAGGCGGACCCGAGCAGTACTTC. This sequence encodes CASSPTGTGGPEQYF. The chain has TRBV18 and TRBJ2-7; 8 bases align to TRBD1. Per germline, CDR1 KGHSH and CDR2 LQKENI. The CDR3 contains 15 residues. J lost 6 bases, V lost 3 bases, and 10 bases had no gene match.

The rearrangement uses TRBV6-4 and TRBJ2-7; D not resolved. The CDR3 extends over 11 amino acids. V gave up 4 bases and J gave up 4 bases, with 5 bases separating them. Germline V CDR1 and CDR2: MRHNA, SNTAGT. CDR3: CASSGPYEQYF. The CDR3 DNA follows: TGTGCCAGCAGTGGCCCATACGAGCAGTACTTC.

This clone showed up just a few times. The J gene is TRBJ1-5, the V gene TRBV4-1; possible D gene TRBD1, 5 bases. Germline loops: CDR1 MGHRA, CDR2 YSYEKL. With 4 bases removed from V and 1 base from J, the gap between germline ends came to 14 bases. CDR3 length: 16 amino acids. The CDR3 sequence: CASSPSGLPSNQPQHF. The CDR3 bases are TGCGCCAGCAGCCCATCGGGACTTCCAAGCAATCAGCCCCAGCATTTT.

The rearrangement links TRBV7-9 to TRBJ2-2; D is unclear. The V gene's germline CDR1 is SEHNR and CDR2 FQNEAQ (reference sequence). The CDR3 sequence is 15 residues long. Trimming removed 3 bases at V and 0 bases at J, with 8 bases between. This CDR3 reads CASSFGLSNTGELFF. The CDR3 DNA sequence: TGTGCCAGCAGCTTTGGTCTTTCGAACACCGGGGAGCTGTTTTTT.